The 30 T cell receptor beta chains below were found in one sample sequenced in a study of shared T cell receptors in the human thymus (dated by TCRdb to the early 2020s). Library construction relied on the immunoSEQ multiplex PCR assay. TCRdb provides this immuneACCESS table in a form limited to in-frame rearrangements. Some clones are lacking; in checked studies, under half of them reflect an unresolved V gene, and why the rest are absent is not known. For this sample there are roughly 560,000 clones; around 78% appear just once. 0.013% of the sample goes to the ten largest clones. These records were also assigned to another study, of human thymus T cells.

Sequenced input: thymocytes. The receptors originated from a boy under three years old with a congenital heart defect. Donor details come from another sample of the same person, matched by shared clones.

This clone was seen just once. This rearrangement joins TRBV19 to TRBJ2-7, with TRBD1 as a possible D gene (5 bases). V was pared by 1 base and J by 0 bases, with 10 bases between. The CDR3 sequence is 15 residues long. Germline CDR1 and CDR2: LNHDA and SQIVND (reference sequence). The CDR3 is CASSIGAGHSYEQYF. CDR3 nucleotides: TGTGCCAGTAGTATAGGGGCCGGACACTCCTACGAGCAGTACTTC.

This clone was seen a few times. This sequence joins TRBV29-1 and TRBJ2-7; weak D call: TRBD1 (6 bases). The V end lost 1 base, the J end lost 0 bases, and 22 bases lay between the germline ends. The CDR3 loop spans 18 amino acids. Germline values: CDR1 SQVTM, CDR2 ANQGSEA. The CDR3 nucleotides read TGCAGCGTTGAAGGTGAGGGCCCCCAGGGGCCAAGCTCCTACGAGCAGTACTTC. It encodes CSVEGEGPQGPSSYEQYF.

The chain carries TRBV27 and TRBJ2-2; D is possibly TRBD1 (6 bases). There are 17 residues in the CDR3. CDR1 MNHEY and CDR2 SMNVEV come from the germline V gene (reference sequence). V was cut by 7 bases and J by 0 bases, with 18 bases left in between. The chain's CDR3 is CASTQPGVRPNTGELFF. The CDR3 DNA sequence: TGTGCCAGCACCCAACCAGGGGTCCGACCGAACACCGGGGAGCTGTTTTTT.

The V call is TRBV19, the J call TRBJ1-1; D is uncertain. V shed 8 bases and J shed 1 base, with 11 bases lying between them. The CDR3 has 13 amino acids. Per germline, CDR1 LNHDA and CDR2 SQIVND (reference sequence). The CDR3 DNA reads as TGTGCCAGTGGATTAACAGCGAACACTGAAGCTTTCTTT. Its translation: CASGLTANTEAFF.

The chain employs TRBV4-3 and TRBJ2-1; 11 bases align to TRBD2. V trimming: 1 base; J trimming: 5 bases; junction bases outside the gene matches: 7. Per germline, CDR1 LGHNA and CDR2 YSLEER. This CDR3 has 17 amino acids. Here the CDR3 DNA reads TGCGCCAGCAGCCAAGTAAAGACTAGCGGGACCGACAATGAGCAGTTCTTC. It is translated as CASSQVKTSGTDNEQFF.

The chain has TRBV18 and TRBJ1-3, with TRBD1 as a possible D gene (6 bases). V lost 2 bases and J 3 bases, leaving 17 bases between the germline ends. From germline, CDR1 is KGHSH and CDR2 LQKENI. This CDR3 is 17 amino acids long. The CDR3 here is CASSPIQGTFLGNTIYF. CDR3 coding DNA: TGTGCCAGCTCACCAATCCAGGGGACCTTTCTTGGAAACACCATATATTTT.

This rearrangement joins TRBV5-8 to TRBJ2-3, with D perhaps TRBD1 (6 bases). Trimming left V 1 base short and J 7 bases short, with 22 bases between. CDR1 is SGHTS and CDR2 is YDEGEE in the germline V gene. This CDR3 is 17 amino acids long. This chain's CDR3 is CASSLHRDNRGPHTQYF. In DNA form, the CDR3 reads TGTGCCAGCAGCTTGCATCGGGACAATCGAGGGCCGCATACGCAGTATTTT.

The chain employs TRBV4-2 and TRBJ1-3; a possible D gene is TRBD1 (5 bases). Between the trimmed V and J ends, which lost 1 base and 4 bases, there was a span of 11 bases. Germline V CDR1 and CDR2: LGHNA, YNFKEQ. The CDR3 has 15 amino acids. For the CDR3, the DNA is TGTGCCAGCAGCCAAGCCCCAAACAGGGGAAACACCATATATTTT. It codes for CASSQAPNRGNTIYF.

The chain joins TRBV4-3 to TRBJ2-7; 8 positions match TRBD1. Looked up from germline, CDR1 is LGHNA and CDR2 is YSLEER. This CDR3 region has 17 residues. The ends lost 0 bases at V and 4 bases at J; junction bases unmatched: 11. In DNA, the CDR3 is TGCGCCAGCAGCCAAGATCAAGAGAGTGACAGGGGTTACGAGCAGTACTTC. Translation: CASSQDQESDRGYEQYF.

The genes are TRBV5-1 and TRBJ1-1; maybe TRBD1 (5 bases). Deletions cut 0 bases from V and 4 bases from J, with 19 bases between. The germline V gene has CDR1 SGHRS and CDR2 YFSETQ. The CDR3 has 17 amino acids. CDR3 sequence reads: CASSLDDSGTPATEAFF. CDR3 DNA: TGCGCCAGCAGCTTGGATGATTCCGGGACTCCTGCCACTGAAGCTTTCTTT.

In its sample, this clone was seen once. The chain carries TRBV4-3 and TRBJ2-7, with D hard to call. This CDR3 is 14 amino acids long. The V end was cut by 0 bases, the J end by 1 base, with 7 bases between. Looked up from germline, CDR1 is LGHNA and CDR2 is YSLEER. CDR3 sequence: CASSQDSPSYEQYF. The CDR3, as DNA: TGCGCCAGCAGCCAAGACTCCCCTTCCTACGAGCAGTACTTC.

The genes are TRBV30 and TRBJ2-3; 13 bases map to TRBD2. Per germline, CDR1 GTSNPN and CDR2 SVGIG (reference sequence). Trimming cost V 2 bases and J 2 bases; bases outside gene matches: 7. The length of the CDR3 is 17 residues. The DNA for the CDR3 is TGTGCCTGGAGTAACGGGGGACTAGCGGGGATCACAGATACGCAGTATTTT. It yields the protein CAWSNGGLAGITDTQYF.

This clone occurred a few times. The genes are TRBV5-4 and TRBJ2-7, with 10 bases matching TRBD2. This CDR3 is 15 amino acids long. J lost 3 bases, V lost 4 bases, and 7 bases had no gene match. The germline V gene encodes CDR1 SGHNT and CDR2 YYREEE (reference sequence). CDR3 amino acids: CASSLGLAEGYEQYF. The DNA of the CDR3 is TGTGCCAGCAGCCTCGGACTAGCGGAGGGCTACGAGCAGTACTTC.

This chain joins TRBV5-6 and TRBJ1-1; the D gene is possibly TRBD1 (5 bases). Trimming pared 0 bases from V and 10 bases from J, leaving 10 bases between. Looked up from germline, CDR1 is SGHDT and CDR2 is YYEEEE. The CDR3 is made up of 12 amino acids. The CDR3 region has the DNA TGTGCCAGCAGCTTGGGCGACAGAGGAGCTTTCTTT. Its translation: CASSLGDRGAFF.

The chain is built from TRBV7-6 and TRBJ2-7; 9 nucleotides align to TRBD1. This CDR3 is built from 14 residues. V lost 4 bases and J lost 3; bases outside the gene matches: 4. Germline values: CDR1 SGHVS, CDR2 FNYEAQ. The CDR3 reads CASSWDRDYYEQYF. The CDR3 DNA reads TGTGCCAGCAGCTGGGACAGGGATTACTACGAGCAGTACTTC.

V usage is TRBV7-6 and J usage is TRBJ1-5, with TRBD1 matching 10 bases. Germline V gene sequence: CDR1 SGHVS, CDR2 FNYEAQ. The CDR3 covers 19 residues. The J segment lost 0 bases and the V segment lost 1 base, leaving 9 bases of the junction unmatched. The CDR3 DNA reads as TGTGCCAGCAGCTTAGAGGAGGGACAGGGGAAGGATAGCAATCAGCCCCAGCATTTT. This encodes CASSLEEGQGKDSNQPQHF.

J is TRBJ2-3 and V is TRBV9; 15 nucleotides match TRBD2. The CDR3 totals 20 residues. Trimming cost V 0 bases and J 2 bases; bases outside gene matches: 10. Per germline, CDR1 SGDLS and CDR2 YYNGEE. Here the CDR3 reads CASSVAGLAGGTPPTDTQYF. The CDR3 region has the DNA TGTGCCAGCAGCGTAGCGGGACTAGCGGGAGGCACTCCCCCCACAGATACGCAGTATTTT. The full variable domain, completed using reference TRBV9 and TRBJ2-3, is DSGVTQTPKHLITATGQRVTLRCSPRSGDLSVYWYQQSLDQGLQFLIQYYNGEERAKGNILERFSAQQFPDLHSELNLSSLELGDSALYFCASSVAGLAGGTPPTDTQYFGPGTRLTVL.

V is TRBV27 and J is TRBJ2-2, with 11 bases that match TRBD1. The CDR3 extends over 18 amino acids. V gave up 3 bases and J gave up 4 bases; unmatched junction bases: 10. Germline V lookup: CDR1 MNHEY, CDR2 SMNVEV (reference sequence). In DNA form, the CDR3 reads TGTGCCAGCAGTTTCTCTTCCTCGGGGACAGGGGGCACCGGGGAGCTGTTTTTT. It yields the protein CASSFSSSGTGGTGELFF.

The rearrangement links TRBV27 to TRBJ1-2, with 7 bases aligning to TRBD1. The CDR3 extends over 16 amino acids. The germline V gene encodes CDR1 MNHEY and CDR2 SMNVEV (reference sequence). V gave up 6 bases and J gave up 1 base; unmatched junction bases: 11. CDR3 loop: CASSPQGGVGNYGYTF. The DNA of the CDR3 is TGTGCCAGCAGCCCCCAGGGGGGTGTGGGTAACTATGGCTACACCTTC.

This clone was seen once. The V gene is TRBV4-1, the J gene TRBJ1-4; no definite D call. V was shortened by 4 bases and J by 6 bases, with 15 bases between the two germline ends. The CDR3 extends over 15 amino acids. The germline V gene has CDR1 MGHRA and CDR2 YSYEKL. The CDR3 sequence is CASSPRGGYDEKLFF. The CDR3 bases are TGCGCCAGCAGCCCCCGAGGCGGATACGATGAAAAACTGTTTTTT.

The chain recombines TRBV28 with TRBJ2-3; 16 bases agree with TRBD2. There are 19 residues in the CDR3. Per the germline V gene, CDR1 is MDHEN and CDR2 is SYDVKM. Trimming took 5 bases from V and 1 from J; bases not matched to a gene: 9. This chain's CDR3 is CASSLQGTSGRAGTDTQYF. CDR3 nucleotide sequence: TGTGCCAGCAGTCTTCAAGGGACTAGCGGGAGGGCGGGCACAGATACGCAGTATTTT.

This clone was seen only a few times. This chain links TRBV19 with TRBJ1-4, with 7 bases lining up with TRBD1. The trim removed 3 bases at V and 5 bases at J, leaving 6 bases unmatched. Germline-derived CDR1 and CDR2 are LNHDA and SQIVND (reference sequence). This CDR3 comprises 15 residues. The CDR3 spells CASSIAGGVNEKLFF. The CDR3 DNA reads as TGTGCCAGTAGTATCGCAGGGGGTGTCAATGAAAAACTGTTTTTT.

The chain is built from TRBV5-1 and TRBJ2-1, with TRBD2 matching 10 bases. The germline gives CDR1 SGHRS, CDR2 YFSETQ. V shed 1 base and J 9 bases; nucleotides not matched to a gene: 7. CDR3 length: 15 residues. The CDR3 sequence is CASSLLLAGEAEQFF. The CDR3 region has the DNA TGCGCCAGCAGCTTGCTCCTAGCGGGAGAAGCTGAGCAGTTCTTC.

The chain combines TRBV2 with TRBJ2-7; TRBD2 might be the D (5 bases). The CDR3 runs 15 residues. Germline V gene lookup returns CDR1 SNHLY and CDR2 FYNNEI. V dropped 4 bases and J dropped 0 bases, with 13 bases sitting between them. The CDR3 is CASSAGSVVSYEQYF. The DNA of the CDR3 is TGTGCCAGCAGTGCGGGGTCAGTTGTCTCCTACGAGCAGTACTTC.

V and J are TRBV4-3 and TRBJ2-5; 9 nucleotides line up with TRBD2. V dropped 0 bases and J dropped 4; count of bases not matched to a gene: 9. The length of the CDR3 is 17 residues. In germline, CDR1 is LGHNA, CDR2 YSLEER. CDR3 protein: CASSQDLRREGPETQYF. The CDR3 nucleotides are TGCGCCAGCAGCCAAGATCTAAGGCGGGAGGGCCCAGAGACCCAGTACTTC.

The chain is built from TRBV28 and TRBJ1-5, with D possibly TRBD1 on 5 matching bases. The CDR3 is 14 amino acids. Per the germline V gene, CDR1 is MDHEN and CDR2 is SYDVKM. V lost 3 bases to trimming and J lost 6 bases, with 12 bases between them. CDR3 amino acids: CASSFPGSFQPQHF. The DNA for the CDR3 is TGTGCCAGCAGTTTCCCAGGGTCCTTTCAGCCCCAGCATTTT.

The chain employs TRBV7-8 and TRBJ1-1, with a weak D call TRBD1 (6 bases). This CDR3 contains 16 residues. Germline values: CDR1 SGHVS, CDR2 FQNEAQ. Trimming took 2 bases from V and 5 from J, leaving 18 bases between them. CDR3 in DNA: TGTGCCAGCAGCTTATGCAAAGCGGGGGCTGGGACTGAAGCTTTCTTT. Its protein is CASSLCKAGAGTEAFF.

V and J are TRBV25-1 and TRBJ2-5; 9 bases agree with TRBD1. This CDR3 contains 17 residues. Germline trimming cut 3 bases from V and 5 bases from J; bases unmatched to any gene: 13. CDR1 is MGHDK, CDR2 SYGVNS, per germline. The CDR3: CASSDTSGDRVTETQYF. The CDR3 DNA follows: TGTGCCAGCAGTGACACATCTGGGGACAGGGTGACGGAGACCCAGTACTTC.

This clone has more than one count but fewer than ten. The chain has TRBV10-1 and TRBJ2-2; no clear D gene. The V gene lost 4 bases and the J gene lost 6 bases, with 6 bases spanning the gap. Germline-derived CDR1 and CDR2 are WNHNN and SYGVQD (reference sequence). The CDR3 consists of 12 residues. CDR3 amino acids: CASSGLPGELFF. The CDR3 region has the DNA TGCGCCAGCAGTGGGCTCCCCGGGGAGCTGTTTTTT.

The chain employs TRBV28 and TRBJ2-7; 8 bases are a match to TRBD1. The length of the CDR3 is 13 residues. Looked up from germline, CDR1 is MDHEN and CDR2 is SYDVKM. V was clipped by 9 bases and J by 6 bases; unmatched bases: 10. CDR3 in amino acids: CASQPPGGPEQYF. The CDR3, as DNA: TGTGCCAGTCAACCACCAGGGGGCCCCGAGCAGTACTTC. Variable domain in full (rest from reference TRBV28 and TRBJ2-7): DVKVTQSSRYLVKRTGEKVFLECVQDMDHENMFWYRQDPGLGLRLIYFSYDVKMKEKGDIPEGYSVSREKKERFSLILESASTNQTSMYLCASQPPGGPEQYFGPGTRLTVT.